This T cell receptor (beta chain) was observed in a study of blood T cell repertoires in COVID-19. Assay: immunoSEQ multiplex PCR; the TCRdb copy retains only in-frame clones and omits some. The sample has about 280,000 clones, 90% seen once; the top ten hold about 1.7%. Germline V lookup: CDR1 SGHTA, CDR2 FQGNSA. Trimming at V came to 5 bases and at J to 0 bases, leaving 6 bases not matched to a gene. The CDR3 consists of 15 residues. Sequencing used PBMCs or T cells enriched from blood (not recorded which). V usage is TRBV7-2 and J usage is TRBJ1-1, with TRBD1 identical over 7 bases. The clonotype was recovered from a woman younger than 30 with acute COVID-19. This chain's CDR3 is CASSLQGQLNTEAFF. As DNA, the CDR3 is TGTGCCAGCAGCCTCCAGGGACAGCTGAACACTGAAGCTTTCTTT.